One sample yielded the 24 T cell receptor beta chains listed below, sequenced in a study of OX40 agonist ivuxolimab in advanced cancers. The table came from immunoSEQ multiplex PCR; TCRdb's copy has only in-frame clones and leaves some out. The table lists around 56,000 clones, roughly 77% of them singletons. This specimen consisted of CD4+ or CD8+ T cells sorted from blood, obtained in a trial of the OX40 agonist ivuxolimab. Every receptor here comes from an adult with an advanced solid tumor such as melanoma, head and neck, liver or kidney cancer.

The CDR3, as DNA: TGTGCCAGCGCCAAATTGCAAGACGATACGCAGTATTTT. The encoded protein is CASAKLQDDTQYF. The chain joins TRBV4-2 to TRBJ2-3; no clear D. This CDR3 comprises 13 residues. Trimming took off 8 bases at V and 6 bases at J, with 15 bases between the two ends. From germline, CDR1 is LGHNA and CDR2 YNFKEQ.

This clone came up a few times. V and J are TRBV10-3 and TRBJ2-1; D uncertain. The length of the CDR3 is 15 residues. V shed 3 bases and J shed 0 bases, with 9 bases lying between them. Germline CDR1 and CDR2: ENHRY and SYGVKD. CDR3 DNA: TGTGCCATCAGTGATCAGGAGAGCTCCTACAATGAGCAGTTCTTC. Protein product: CAISDQESSYNEQFF.

This sequence joins TRBV5-1 and TRBJ2-4, with a tentative D call TRBD1 (6 bases). Trimming removed 0 bases from V and 3 bases from J, with 10 bases in between. CDR1 and CDR2 (germline): SGHRS, YFSETQ. CDR3 size: 15 residues. The CDR3: CASSLDQGIKNIQYF. The CDR3 nucleotides read TGCGCCAGCAGCTTGGACCAGGGGATCAAAAACATTCAGTACTTC.

The chain is built from TRBV4-2 and TRBJ2-4, with D perhaps TRBD1 (6 bases). Trimming shortened V by 4 bases and J by 5 bases, and 15 bases separated the two germline ends. CDR3 size: 15 residues. Germline loops: CDR1 LGHNA, CDR2 YNFKEQ. CDR3 bases: TGTGCCAGCAGCCTAGGCCGGGACACTCAAAACATTCAGTACTTC. As protein: CASSLGRDTQNIQYF.

The chain employs TRBV27 and TRBJ1-5; 11 positions agree with TRBD1. Germline V gene data show CDR1 as MNHEY and CDR2 as SMNVEV (reference sequence). The CDR3 consists of 16 residues. Trimming at V came to 6 bases and at J to 4 bases, leaving 8 bases not matched to a gene. Here the CDR3 reads CASRAGDRGGNQPQHF. For the CDR3, the DNA is TGTGCCAGCAGGGCTGGGGACAGGGGGGGAAATCAGCCCCAGCATTTT.

The chain carries TRBV6-4 and TRBJ2-3; D is unresolved. CDR1 and CDR2 from the germline V gene are MRHNA and SNTAGT. The V gene lost 6 bases and the J gene lost 8 bases, with 12 bases spanning the gap. The CDR3 contains 12 residues. The CDR3 DNA follows: TGTGCCAGCAGCGGCGATCATACTACGCAGTATTTT. Translating gives CASSGDHTTQYF.

The chain recombines TRBV7-2 with TRBJ1-2; D possibly corresponds to TRBD1 (5 bases). The length of the CDR3 is 15 residues. CDR1 and CDR2 from the germline V gene are SGHTA and FQGNSA. The V end was cut by 4 bases, the J end by 1 base, with 13 bases between. The CDR3 DNA is TGTGCCAGCAGCTCCCGACAGCTCCTTAACTATGGCTACACCTTC. Its translation is CASSSRQLLNYGYTF.

The chain recombines TRBV5-6 with TRBJ2-7; TRBD1 might be the D (5 bases). Trimming took 4 bases from V and 0 from J, leaving 14 bases between them. The CDR3 loop spans 15 amino acids. From germline, CDR1 is SGHDT and CDR2 YYEEEE. DNA of the CDR3: TGTGCCAGCAGCCGATTCGACAGATACTCCTACGAGCAGTACTTC. Its translation is CASSRFDRYSYEQYF.

This sequence joins TRBV20-1 and TRBJ2-7; unclear D gene. The germline V gene encodes CDR1 DFQATT and CDR2 SNEGSKA (reference sequence). The CDR3 length is 10 residues. Deletions cut 3 bases from V and 5 bases from J, with 5 bases between. This CDR3 is CSASENEQYF. CDR3 DNA: TGCAGTGCTAGTGAAAACGAGCAGTACTTC.

The V call is TRBV29-1, the J call TRBJ1-1; D gene uncertain. This CDR3 spans 12 amino acids. V was clipped by 6 bases and J by 0 bases, with 8 bases between them. Germline V gives CDR1 SQVTM, CDR2 ANQGSEA. In DNA, the CDR3 is TGCAGCGTCCCCAGTCTGAACACTGAAGCTTTCTTT. It codes for CSVPSLNTEAFF.

The chain has TRBV5-1 and TRBJ2-7, with D uncertain. Germline V gene lookup returns CDR1 SGHRS and CDR2 YFSETQ. This CDR3 is built from 12 residues. Trimming took 0 bases from V and 3 from J, leaving 4 bases between them. CDR3 protein: CASSLEGYEQYF. The CDR3 DNA follows: TGCGCCAGCAGCTTGGAGGGCTACGAGCAGTACTTC.

The chain uses TRBV5-1 and TRBJ2-7, with D possibly being TRBD1 (7 bases). This CDR3 comprises 14 residues. The V end was cut by 2 bases, the J end by 6 bases, with 15 bases between. CDR1 and CDR2 (germline): SGHRS, YFSETQ. CDR3 region: CASSFFQGGREQYF. The CDR3 DNA reads TGCGCCAGCAGCTTTTTCCAGGGGGGTCGCGAGCAGTACTTC.

The chain joins TRBV19 to TRBJ2-3, with 10 bases matching TRBD2. Per germline, CDR1 LNHDA and CDR2 SQIVND (reference sequence). The CDR3 extends over 14 amino acids. J gave up 0 bases and V 10 bases, and 4 bases lay outside the gene matches. CDR3 in amino acids: CATRTSGSTDTQYF. CDR3 DNA sequence: TGTGCCACAAGGACTAGCGGTAGCACAGATACGCAGTATTTT.

The chain uses TRBV7-3 and TRBJ1-1; possible D gene TRBD1, 5 bases. V dropped 0 bases and J dropped 7 bases, with 12 bases sitting between them. There are 14 residues in the CDR3. Germline V gene data show CDR1 as SGHTA and CDR2 as FQGTGA. The CDR3 region is CASSLTAGNFEAFF. In nucleotides, the CDR3 is TGTGCCAGCAGCTTAACGGCAGGGAATTTTGAAGCTTTCTTT.

The V gene is TRBV10-3, the J gene TRBJ2-7; D is tentatively TRBD1 or TRBD2 (6 bases each). The CDR3 consists of 14 residues. Germline V lookup: CDR1 ENHRY, CDR2 SYGVKD. V lost 4 bases and J 5 bases, leaving 15 bases between the germline ends. CDR3 loop: CAISGYSEGDEQYF. The DNA of the CDR3 is TGTGCCATCAGTGGGTACTCGGAGGGGGACGAGCAGTACTTC.

This clone was observed once. This chain links TRBV4-1 with TRBJ1-2; no clear D. V lost 3 bases and J lost 4, with 6 bases in between. This CDR3 contains 12 residues. Per germline, CDR1 MGHRA and CDR2 YSYEKL. The chain's CDR3 is CASSQGTYGYTF. Written as DNA, the CDR3 is TGCGCCAGCAGCCAGGGCACCTATGGCTACACCTTC.

The CDR3 DNA sequence: TGTGCCAGCCCCCCCGGGACAGACTTCACAGATACGCAGTATTTT. Residues: CASPPGTDFTDTQYF. The chain employs TRBV28 and TRBJ2-3; 7 bases align to TRBD1. V lost 8 bases, J lost 2 bases, and 10 bases stayed unmatched. From germline, CDR1 is MDHEN and CDR2 SYDVKM. The CDR3 consists of 15 residues.

V gene TRBV5-6 combines with J gene TRBJ1-6; D possibly corresponds to TRBD1 (5 bases). The CDR3 is made up of 15 amino acids. CDR1 is SGHDT, CDR2 YYEEEE, per germline. V lost 3 bases, J lost 11 bases, and 18 bases lay in between. The chain's CDR3 is CASSWGTDLRTPLHF. The CDR3 nucleotides read TGTGCCAGCAGCTGGGGGACGGACCTCAGGACACCCCTCCACTTT.

The table lists this clone with a few counts. The J gene is TRBJ2-2, the V gene TRBV5-4, with D perhaps matching TRBD1 (7 bases). V was pared by 4 bases and J by 4 bases, with 26 bases between. Per germline, CDR1 SGHNT and CDR2 YYREEE (reference sequence). CDR3 length: 19 amino acids. CDR3 nucleotides: TGTGCCAGCAGCCGACGACAGGGTGACGGTATCGGGAGCACCGGGGAGCTGTTTTTT. Its protein product is CASSRRQGDGIGSTGELFF.

The chain combines TRBV7-3 with TRBJ2-5; D call uncertain. The CDR3 loop spans 13 amino acids. CDR1 is SGHTA and CDR2 is FQGTGA in the germline V gene. The germline V and J ends were trimmed by 1 base and 4 bases, with 7 bases remaining between them. The CDR3 DNA reads as TGTGCCAGCAGCTTAAGGGCTCGAGAGACCCAGTACTTC. This encodes CASSLRARETQYF.

The chain employs TRBV19 and TRBJ2-7; a possible D gene is TRBD2 (5 bases). V was shortened by 3 bases and J by 3 bases, with 12 bases between the two germline ends. This CDR3 is 14 amino acids long. Germline lookup yields CDR1 LNHDA and CDR2 SQIVND (reference sequence). Here the CDR3 reads CASSIAYGDYEQYF. The CDR3 DNA sequence: TGTGCCAGTAGTATTGCATACGGGGACTACGAGCAGTACTTC.

The rearrangement joins TRBV28 to TRBJ1-1; a weak D match, TRBD1 (5 bases). Trimming took 7 bases from V and 6 from J, leaving 12 bases between them. The CDR3 sequence is 12 residues long. CDR1 and CDR2 from the germline V gene are MDHEN and SYDVKM. CDR3 amino acids: CASISGVPEAFF. The DNA for the CDR3 is TGTGCCAGCATTTCGGGGGTCCCTGAAGCTTTCTTT. Supplemented by reference TRBV28 and TRBJ1-1, the full variable domain reads DVKVTQSSRYLVKRTGEKVFLECVQDMDHENMFWYRQDPGLGLRLIYFSYDVKMKEKGDIPEGYSVSREKKERFSLILESASTNQTSMYLCASISGVPEAFFGQGTRLTVV.

This chain connects TRBV28 to TRBJ2-5; D may correspond to TRBD1 or TRBD2 (6 bases each). V lost 7 bases and J lost 5, with 14 bases in between. The CDR3 spans 13 residues. Germline V gene data show CDR1 as MDHEN and CDR2 as SYDVKM. The CDR3 loop reads CASNRDLGETQYF. The CDR3 nucleotides read TGTGCCAGCAACAGGGACTTGGGGGAGACCCAGTACTTC.

This chain links TRBV30 with TRBJ1-2, with D unclear. V shed 3 bases and J shed 8 bases, with 10 bases lying between them. This CDR3 region has 11 residues. In germline, CDR1 is GTSNPN, CDR2 SVGIG (reference sequence). The DNA for the CDR3 is TGTGCCTGGAGACCCCCGGGGGGCTACACCTTC. Amino acid sequence: CAWRPPGGYTF.